Following are 22 T cell receptor beta chains from one sample sequenced in a study of shared clonotypes between healthy human individuals. Assay used: immunoSEQ multiplex PCR; TCRdb lists only in-frame clones, some missing. The sample carries some 2 million clones, around 95% recorded once. Sequenced sample: naive CD4+ T cells sorted from blood. Subset: CD45RA+ positively selected. All receptors come from a man between 18 and 29 years old in good health.

The rearrangement links TRBV9 to TRBJ1-1, with 9 nucleotides matching TRBD1. Germline CDR1 SGDLS, CDR2 YYNGEE. V lost 7 bases to trimming and J lost 4 bases; unmatched junction nucleotides: 8. CDR3 length: 14 residues. DNA for the CDR3: TGTGCCAGCGGGCGGACAGGGGCCGGCACTGAAGCTTTCTTT. It codes for CASGRTGAGTEAFF. The whole variable domain, remainder taken from reference TRBV9 and TRBJ1-1, is DSGVTQTPKHLITATGQRVTLRCSPRSGDLSVYWYQQSLDQGLQFLIQYYNGEERAKGNILERFSAQQFPDLHSELNLSSLELGDSALYFCASGRTGAGTEAFFGQGTRLTVV.

The chain is built from TRBV5-1 and TRBJ2-2; D is perhaps TRBD1 (5 bases). CDR3 length: 15 residues. V lost 0 bases and J lost 3, with 9 bases in between. In germline, CDR1 is SGHRS, CDR2 YFSETQ. As DNA, the CDR3 is TGCGCCAGCAGCTTGGCAGGGCTGGACACCGGGGAGCTGTTTTTT. It is translated as CASSLAGLDTGELFF.

The chain couples TRBV5-1 to TRBJ2-7, with a possible D match to TRBD2 (6 bases). Trimming cost V 2 bases and J 3 bases, with 18 bases left between them. The CDR3 is 16 residues long. Per germline, CDR1 SGHRS and CDR2 YFSETQ. The CDR3 sequence: CASSFFTRDGLYEQYF. The CDR3 bases are TGCGCCAGCAGCTTTTTCACGCGGGACGGCCTCTACGAGCAGTACTTC.

The J gene is TRBJ1-6, the V gene TRBV19; 7 bases map to TRBD1. The V segment lost 2 bases and the J segment 10 bases; nucleotides outside the gene matches: 2. The CDR3 is 13 residues long. The V gene's germline CDR1 is LNHDA and CDR2 SQIVND (reference sequence). The CDR3 here is CASSIQGGSPLHF. The CDR3, as DNA: TGTGCCAGTAGTATACAGGGGGGATCACCCCTCCACTTT.

This chain connects TRBV2 to TRBJ2-5; no firm D call. Germline CDR1 reads SNHLY; CDR2 reads FYNNEI. V lost 2 bases and J lost 4, with 17 bases in between. The length of the CDR3 is 16 residues. CDR3 sequence (DNA): TGTGCCAGCAGTGAATATTGGCTTAGACGTGGAGAGACCCAGTACTTC. This gives the protein CASSEYWLRRGETQYF. The complete variable domain, with remaining parts taken from reference TRBV2 and TRBJ2-5, reads EPEVTQTPSHQVTQMGQEVILRCVPISNHLYFYWYRQILGQKVEFLVSFYNNEISEKSEIFDDQFSVERPDGSNFTLKIRSTKLEDSAMYFCASSEYWLRRGETQYFGPGTRLLVL.

This sequence joins TRBV29-1 and TRBJ2-7; D is perhaps TRBD1 (5 bases). Between the trimmed V and J ends, which lost 6 bases and 1 base, there was a span of 10 bases. Germline V gives CDR1 SQVTM, CDR2 ANQGSEA. The CDR3 consists of 12 residues. The CDR3 is CSVRVGSYEQYF. CDR3 bases: TGCAGCGTCAGGGTAGGGTCCTACGAGCAGTACTTC.

This clone was seen only once. The V and J genes are TRBV11-3 and TRBJ2-7; TRBD2 aligns across 7 bases. The CDR3 spans 16 residues. Trimming took 3 bases from V and 2 from J; bases not matched to a gene: 10. Per germline, CDR1 SGHNT and CDR2 YENEEA. CDR3 bases: TGTGCCAGCAGCTTGGCCAGTACTAGCGCAGCCTACGAGCAGTACTTC. Protein product: CASSLASTSAAYEQYF.

The chain carries TRBV5-6 and TRBJ1-6; 10 bases fit TRBD1. Germline V CDR1 and CDR2: SGHDT, YYEEEE. The CDR3 covers 15 residues. J gave up 8 bases and V 4 bases, and 6 bases lay outside the gene matches. The DNA for the CDR3 is TGTGCCAGCAGCCCGACCGGGACAGGGGATTCACCCCTCCACTTT. Translation gives CASSPTGTGDSPLHF.

The chain couples TRBV7-2 to TRBJ2-7; TRBD1 matches at 9 bases. Trimming at V came to 1 base and at J to 4 bases, leaving 8 bases not matched to a gene. Germline-derived CDR1 and CDR2 are SGHTA and FQGNSA. The CDR3 loop spans 16 amino acids. The CDR3 protein is CASSLGVWTGAYEQYF. In DNA, the CDR3 is TGTGCCAGCAGCTTAGGTGTCTGGACAGGGGCATACGAGCAGTACTTC. Drawing the rest from reference TRBV7-2 and TRBJ2-7, the complete variable domain is GAGVSQSPSNKVTEKGKDVELRCDPISGHTALYWYRQSLGQGLEFLIYFQGNSAPDKSGLPSDRFSAERTGGSVSTLTIQRTQQEDSAVYLCASSLGVWTGAYEQYFGPGTRLTVT.

V usage is TRBV9 and J usage is TRBJ2-6, with D hard to call. This CDR3 has 15 residues. The V end was cut by 0 bases, the J end by 0 bases, with 4 bases between. The germline V gene encodes CDR1 SGDLS and CDR2 YYNGEE. The CDR3 DNA is TGTGCCAGCAGCGTAGTAATCTCTGGGGCCAACGTCCTGACTTTC. Translated, it gives CASSVVISGANVLTF.

The V gene is TRBV6-5, the J gene TRBJ2-3; D might be TRBD1 (6 bases). Germline V CDR1 and CDR2: MNHEY, SVGAGI. Trimming pared 7 bases from V and 2 bases from J, leaving 13 bases between. The CDR3 has 14 amino acids. For the CDR3, the DNA is TGTGCCAGCAATCCCCTGGGGGCCACAGATACGCAGTATTTT. Its protein is CASNPLGATDTQYF.

The chain joins TRBV25-1 to TRBJ2-1; D ambiguous. Trimming took 2 bases from V and 5 from J, leaving 22 bases between them. The CDR3 runs 18 residues. The germline V gene has CDR1 MGHDK and CDR2 SYGVNS. CDR3 residues: CASSEEDPRSWPNNEQFF. As DNA, the CDR3 is TGTGCCAGCAGTGAAGAGGACCCTCGTAGTTGGCCTAACAATGAGCAGTTCTTC.

This clone was seen once. The chain carries TRBV5-1 and TRBJ2-2, with a weak D call TRBD2 (6 bases). Trimming took 4 bases from V and 3 from J, leaving 10 bases between them. Per the germline V gene, CDR1 is SGHRS and CDR2 is YFSETQ. The CDR3 covers 14 residues. In nucleotides, the CDR3 is TGCGCCAGCAGCCGCGGGGCAGACACCGGGGAGCTGTTTTTT. This encodes CASSRGADTGELFF.

Remarks on this clone: Other DNA variants within this sample encode the same CDR3. The chain is built from TRBV30 and TRBJ2-7; no definite D call. Trimming left V 2 bases short and J 3 bases short, with 11 bases between. In germline, CDR1 is GTSNPN, CDR2 SVGIG (reference sequence). The CDR3 contains 13 residues. The chain's CDR3 is CAWSPGWGYEQYF. CDR3 nucleotide sequence: TGTGCCTGGAGTCCTGGGTGGGGCTACGAGCAGTACTTC.

J is TRBJ2-3 and V is TRBV5-6; 8 bases fit TRBD2. This CDR3 has 16 residues. Germline loops: CDR1 SGHDT, CDR2 YYEEEE. The V gene end was trimmed by 4 bases and the J gene end by 0 bases; junction bases not matched to a gene: 7. The CDR3 nucleotides read TGTGCCAGCAGCCCCCTTAGCGGGATGAGCACAGATACGCAGTATTTT. Encoded protein: CASSPLSGMSTDTQYF.

The V call is TRBV23-1, the J call TRBJ1-5; the D is unclear. TRBV23-1 is an open reading frame, and its role is uncertain. Between the trimmed V and J ends, which lost 3 bases and 9 bases, there was a span of 12 bases. CDR3 length: 13 residues. CDR3 coding DNA: TGCGCCAGCAGTCATCCCCCCGGTTCGCCCCAGCATTTT. This encodes CASSHPPGSPQHF.

The J gene is TRBJ2-1, the V gene TRBV29-1; TRBD2 is a possible D gene (5 bases). The CDR3 is made up of 12 amino acids. CDR1 SQVTM and CDR2 ANQGSEA come from the germline V gene. V lost 3 bases and J 6 bases, leaving 9 bases between the germline ends. The CDR3 sequence: CSVDTTSNEQFF. The CDR3 DNA follows: TGCAGCGTTGACACTACTAGCAATGAGCAGTTCTTC.

The CDR3 reads CASSQGRVQETQYF. Written as DNA, the CDR3 is TGCGCCAGCAGCCAAGGGAGGGTACAAGAGACCCAGTACTTC. This chain joins TRBV4-1 and TRBJ2-5, with D possibly being TRBD2 (6 bases). CDR1 and CDR2 (germline): MGHRA, YSYEKL. The CDR3 contains 14 residues. V was pared by 1 base and J by 2 bases, with 8 bases between.

This clone was seen only once. The chain links TRBV7-2 to TRBJ2-4; TRBD1 agrees at 7 bases. V was clipped by 4 bases and J by 7 bases; unmatched bases: 7. The CDR3 is 14 amino acids. Per the germline V gene, CDR1 is SGHTA and CDR2 is FQGNSA. CDR3 residues: CASSSSGRGNIQYF. CDR3 nucleotide sequence: TGTGCCAGCAGCTCAAGCGGCAGGGGGAACATTCAGTACTTC.

This rearrangement joins TRBV5-1 to TRBJ2-5; the D call may be TRBD1 or TRBD2 (5 bases each). The length of the CDR3 is 13 residues. V was pared by 4 bases and J by 4 bases, with 11 bases between. Per germline, CDR1 SGHRS and CDR2 YFSETQ. CDR3 protein: CASSPRDGETQYF. The CDR3 bases are TGCGCCAGCAGCCCCAGGGACGGAGAGACCCAGTACTTC.

There are a few counts of this clone. This chain connects TRBV5-6 to TRBJ1-3; D uncertain. Trimming stripped 1 base from V and 4 bases from J, with 12 bases between. The V gene's germline CDR1 is SGHDT and CDR2 YYEEEE. The CDR3 has 15 residues. The CDR3 DNA is TGTGCCAGCAGCTTGTGGCAGGACGGAGGAAACACCATATATTTT. It translates to CASSLWQDGGNTIYF. Full variable domain (missing parts from reference TRBV5-6 and TRBJ1-3): DAGVTQSPTHLIKTRGQQVTLRCSPKSGHDTVSWYQQALGQGPQFIFQYYEEEERQRGNFPDRFSGHQFPNYSSELNVNALLLGDSALYLCASSLWQDGGNTIYFGEGSWLTVV.

This clone has just one count. The genes are TRBV6-5 and TRBJ1-2; unclear D gene. The CDR3 contains 15 residues. Between the trimmed V and J ends, which lost 6 bases and 0 bases, there was a span of 14 bases. Germline CDR1 and CDR2: MNHEY and SVGAGI. The CDR3 sequence is CASSRPALANYGYTF. The CDR3 DNA reads TGTGCCAGCAGCAGGCCGGCCTTAGCTAACTATGGCTACACCTTC.